Listed here are 23 T cell receptor beta chains from one sample, sequenced in a study of cytomegalovirus exposure and HLA in healthy donors. The study ran its PCR with 60 Vbeta and 13 Jbeta primers. Sequenced by immunoSEQ multiplex PCR; TCRdb stores in-frame clones only, minus some. This sample has approximately 180,000 clones, with approximately 80% found just once. Sequenced: PBMCs. The origin of the receptors is a woman between 18 and 29 years old in good health and CMV-seronegative.

J is TRBJ2-5 and V is TRBV28; 7 nucleotides line up with TRBD1. Trimming at V came to 8 bases and at J to 0 bases, leaving 3 bases not matched to a gene. Germline V gene lookup returns CDR1 MDHEN and CDR2 SYDVKM. The CDR3 sequence is 13 residues long. Written as DNA, the CDR3 is TGTGCCAGCGGGACAGCGTACCAAGAGACCCAGTACTTC. This encodes CASGTAYQETQYF.

The chain is built from TRBV11-2 and TRBJ1-3; 9 nucleotides line up with TRBD1. With V trimmed by 3 bases and J by 6 bases, 6 bases remained unmatched. This CDR3 spans 15 amino acids. Germline V CDR1 and CDR2: SGHAT, FQNNGV. In nucleotides, the CDR3 is TGTGCCAGCAGCTTGCGGGGACAGGGAGTAAACACCATATATTTT. It codes for CASSLRGQGVNTIYF. Filled out from reference TRBV11-2 and TRBJ1-3, the complete variable domain reads EAGVAQSPRYKIIEKRQSVAFWCNPISGHATLYWYQQILGQGPKLLIQFQNNGVVDDSQLPKDRFSAERLKGVDSTLKIQPAKLEDSAVYLCASSLRGQGVNTIYFGEGSWLTVV.

This clone appeared a few times. V usage is TRBV28 and J usage is TRBJ2-7; D may be TRBD1 (6 bases). The CDR3 has 14 residues. The V end was cut by 7 bases, the J end by 9 bases, with 22 bases between. Germline CDR1 and CDR2: MDHEN and SYDVKM. The CDR3 nucleotides are TGTGCCAGCACCAAAGGGCAGGGGCCGTATAGGCAGTACTTC. It specifies CASTKGQGPYRQYF. Full variable domain (outside the CDR3, taken from reference TRBV28 and TRBJ2-7): DVKVTQSSRYLVKRTGEKVFLECVQDMDHENMFWYRQDPGLGLRLIYFSYDVKMKEKGDIPEGYSVSREKKERFSLILESASTNQTSMYLCASTKGQGPYRQYFGPGTRLTVT.

The rearrangement uses TRBV27 and TRBJ2-5; D is uncertain. Looked up from germline, CDR1 is MNHEY and CDR2 is SMNVEV (reference sequence). Trimming stripped 5 bases from V and 1 base from J, with 8 bases between. The CDR3 totals 13 residues. The DNA for the CDR3 is TGTGCCAGCAGTCCCCTAGGCCAAGAGACCCAGTACTTC. As protein: CASSPLGQETQYF.

The chain is built from TRBV11-3 and TRBJ2-3; 8 bases fit TRBD1. J gave up 3 bases and V 0 bases, and 5 bases lay outside the gene matches. The CDR3 is made up of 16 amino acids. Germline CDR1 and CDR2: SGHNT and YENEEA. The CDR3: CASSLEGTGETDTQYF. In DNA form, the CDR3 reads TGTGCCAGCAGCTTAGAAGGGACAGGAGAAACAGATACGCAGTATTTT. The full variable domain, its missing parts supplied by reference TRBV11-3 and TRBJ2-3, is EAGVVQSPRYKIIEKKQPVAFWCNPISGHNTLYWYLQNLGQGPELLIRYENEEAVDDSQLPKDRFSAERLKGVDSTLKIQPAELGDSAVYLCASSLEGTGETDTQYFGPGTRLTVL.

The rearrangement links TRBV27 to TRBJ1-5; D may be TRBD1 (6 bases). Deletions cut 6 bases from V and 3 bases from J, with 15 bases between. The germline gives CDR1 MNHEY, CDR2 SMNVEV (reference sequence). The CDR3 consists of 15 residues. CDR3 loop: CASSPRDILNQPQHF. The CDR3 DNA follows: TGTGCCAGCAGCCCAAGGGACATTCTCAATCAGCCCCAGCATTTT.

The V call is TRBV6-5, the J call TRBJ1-3, with a possible D match to TRBD1 (6 bases). Trimming left V 0 bases short and J 1 base short, with 7 bases between. CDR3 length: 15 residues. Germline V gene data show CDR1 as MNHEY and CDR2 as SVGAGI. Here the CDR3 DNA reads TGTGCCAGCAGTTACTCACAGGGATCTGGAAACACCATATATTTT. It is translated as CASSYSQGSGNTIYF.

The chain joins TRBV10-3 to TRBJ1-3; no definite D call. CDR3 length: 14 residues. Between the trimmed V and J ends, which lost 5 bases and 0 bases, there was a span of 8 bases. Germline CDR1 and CDR2: ENHRY and SYGVKD. This CDR3 reads CAISPGFSGNTIYF. CDR3 in DNA: TGTGCCATCAGTCCGGGATTCTCTGGAAACACCATATATTTT.

The chain is built from TRBV29-1 and TRBJ2-7, with 8 positions matching TRBD1. This CDR3 contains 14 residues. CDR1 is SQVTM, CDR2 ANQGSEA, per germline. V was clipped by 0 bases and J by 5 bases; unmatched bases: 6. The CDR3 DNA follows: TGCAGCGTTGAAGACGGTGGACAGGGACACGAGCAGTACTTC. The encoded protein is CSVEDGGQGHEQYF.

The chain recombines TRBV29-1 with TRBJ1-2; no clear D. Germline V lookup: CDR1 SQVTM, CDR2 ANQGSEA. V lost 3 bases and J 4 bases, leaving 6 bases between the germline ends. CDR3 size: 11 residues. This chain's CDR3 is CSVESIYGYTF. The CDR3 nucleotides read TGCAGCGTTGAGTCTATCTATGGCTACACCTTC.

This chain uses TRBV28 with TRBJ1-4, with a weak D call TRBD1 (5 bases). The CDR3 runs 15 residues. CDR1 MDHEN and CDR2 SYDVKM come from the germline V gene. Between the trimmed V and J ends, which lost 7 bases and 7 bases, there was a span of 19 bases. CDR3 bases: TGTGCCAGCACCCTTTCACGGGGGATCGGTGAAAAACTGTTTTTT. It encodes CASTLSRGIGEKLFF.

The gene calls are TRBV30 and TRBJ2-7; TRBD2 agrees at 11 bases. Germline assignment: CDR1 GTSNPN and CDR2 SVGIG (reference sequence). This CDR3 has 17 amino acids. V dropped 2 bases and J dropped 6; count of bases not matched to a gene: 15. CDR3 coding DNA: TGTGCCTGGAGTCTCCCGCCCTTTTTAGCGGGAGGGCGCGAGCAGTACGTC. Translation gives CAWSLPPFLAGGREQYV.

The chain's CDR3 is CASNGGVANEKLFF. The CDR3 nucleotides read TGTGCCAGCAATGGGGGGGTAGCTAATGAAAAACTGTTTTTT. V is TRBV7-9 and J is TRBJ1-4, with D possibly matching TRBD1 (5 bases). This CDR3 spans 14 amino acids. The V and J ends lost 7 bases and 3 bases respectively, with 12 bases between them. Germline assignment: CDR1 SEHNR and CDR2 FQNEAQ (reference sequence).

The chain joins TRBV11-3 to TRBJ2-1, with D tentatively TRBD1 (7 bases). The V end was cut by 5 bases, the J end by 5 bases, with 10 bases between. Germline V gives CDR1 SGHNT, CDR2 YENEEA. The CDR3 is 13 amino acids. This CDR3 is CASSAGQHNEQFF. For the CDR3, the DNA is TGTGCCAGCAGCGCGGGACAGCACAATGAGCAGTTCTTC.

This clone has a single count. V usage is TRBV30 and J usage is TRBJ2-5, with D possibly matching TRBD2 (6 bases). CDR3 length: 13 amino acids. Trimming cost V 5 bases and J 2 bases, with 12 bases left between them. Germline CDR1 and CDR2: GTSNPN and SVGIG (reference sequence). CDR3 nucleotide sequence: TGTGCCTGGGCCCGGGACTGGCAAGAGACCCAGTACTTC. This gives the protein CAWARDWQETQYF.

The rearrangement joins TRBV19 to TRBJ2-1; 7 nucleotides line up with TRBD2. V dropped 6 bases and J dropped 9; count of bases not matched to a gene: 8. CDR1 and CDR2 from the germline V gene are LNHDA and SQIVND (reference sequence). The length of the CDR3 is 13 residues. CDR3 sequence: CASRGGRAGEQFF. The CDR3 nucleotides are TGTGCCAGTAGGGGGGGGAGGGCCGGTGAGCAGTTCTTC.

The chain joins TRBV19 to TRBJ2-5; 8 positions agree with TRBD1. J gave up 4 bases and V 9 bases, and 10 bases lay outside the gene matches. CDR3 length: 14 residues. CDR1 and CDR2 (germline): LNHDA, SQIVND (reference sequence). CDR3 residues: CASAYRGTRETQYF. Here the CDR3 DNA reads TGTGCCAGCGCCTACAGGGGGACGAGAGAGACCCAGTACTTC. Full variable domain (rest looked up from reference TRBV19 and TRBJ2-5): DGGITQSPKYLFRKEGQNVTLSCEQNLNHDAMYWYRQDPGQGLRLIYYSQIVNDFQKGDIAEGYSVSREKKESFPLTVTSAQKNPTAFYLCASAYRGTRETQYFGPGTRLLVL.

This chain connects TRBV13 to TRBJ2-3; possibly TRBD2 for D (7 bases). Trimming stripped 3 bases from V and 5 bases from J, with 21 bases between. The CDR3 consists of 17 residues. The germline V gene has CDR1 PRHDT and CDR2 FYEKMQ (reference sequence). CDR3 in DNA: TGTGCCAGCAGCTTCTACTTGGGGGGGCAGCTGATAGATACGCAGTATTTT. As protein: CASSFYLGGQLIDTQYF.

The CDR3 sequence: CASTPTSGAPKETQYF. DNA for the CDR3: TGTGCCAGCACCCCCACTAGCGGGGCGCCTAAAGAGACCCAGTACTTC. The V call is TRBV7-4, the J call TRBJ2-5, with 10 bases that match TRBD2. V lost 7 bases and J lost 3; bases outside the gene matches: 11. Germline V gene lookup returns CDR1 SGHVT and CDR2 SQSDAQ. This CDR3 is 16 amino acids long.

V gene TRBV9 combines with J gene TRBJ2-5; D perhaps matches TRBD2 (5 bases). Germline lookup yields CDR1 SGDLS and CDR2 YYNGEE. Trimming left V 0 bases short and J 1 base short, with 16 bases between. This CDR3 spans 17 amino acids. The CDR3 here is CASSVGSLAGLQETQYF. The DNA of the CDR3 is TGTGCCAGCAGCGTAGGGTCCCTAGCAGGTCTCCAAGAGACCCAGTACTTC.

The chain joins TRBV4-3 to TRBJ2-1, with 10 bases matching TRBD2. Germline CDR1 is LGHNA and CDR2 is YSLEER. This CDR3 is built from 15 residues. V shed 3 bases, J shed 4 bases, and the junction held 3 bases outside the gene matches. The CDR3 protein is CASSQLAGAYNEQFF. For the CDR3, the DNA is TGCGCCAGCAGCCAGCTAGCGGGAGCGTACAATGAGCAGTTCTTC.

V usage is TRBV27 and J usage is TRBJ2-7; 7 nucleotides align to TRBD2. CDR1 and CDR2 (germline): MNHEY, SMNVEV (reference sequence). Trimming at V came to 5 bases and at J to 2 bases, leaving 12 bases not matched to a gene. The CDR3 has 16 amino acids. This CDR3 is CASSPSSREGAYEQYF. CDR3 nucleotide sequence: TGTGCCAGCAGTCCCTCGTCTAGGGAGGGAGCCTACGAGCAGTACTTC.

This chain connects TRBV7-2 to TRBJ2-1; D is perhaps TRBD2 (5 bases). This CDR3 contains 15 residues. Germline V gives CDR1 SGHTA, CDR2 FQGNSA. Trimming stripped 5 bases from V and 9 bases from J, with 20 bases between. CDR3 sequence (DNA): TGTGCCAGCAGCAGTGGACTGTCCCCGTTTAGTGAGCAGTTCTTC. Encoded protein: CASSSGLSPFSEQFF.